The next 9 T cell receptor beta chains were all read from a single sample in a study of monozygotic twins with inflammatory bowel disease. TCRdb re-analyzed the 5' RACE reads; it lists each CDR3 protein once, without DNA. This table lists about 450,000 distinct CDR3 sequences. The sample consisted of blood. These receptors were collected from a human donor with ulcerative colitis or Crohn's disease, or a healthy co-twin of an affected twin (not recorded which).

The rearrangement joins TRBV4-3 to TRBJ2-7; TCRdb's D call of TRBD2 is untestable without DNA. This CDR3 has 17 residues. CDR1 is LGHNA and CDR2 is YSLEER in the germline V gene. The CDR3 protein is CASSQGEYGGASYEQYF.

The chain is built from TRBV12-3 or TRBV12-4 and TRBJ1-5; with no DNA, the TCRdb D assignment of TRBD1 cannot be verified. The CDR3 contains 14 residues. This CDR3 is CASSPPRSGGPQHF.

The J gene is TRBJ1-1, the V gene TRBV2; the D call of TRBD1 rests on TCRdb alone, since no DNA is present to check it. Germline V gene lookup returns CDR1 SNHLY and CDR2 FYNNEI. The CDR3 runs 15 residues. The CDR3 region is CASSERQGMNTEAFF.

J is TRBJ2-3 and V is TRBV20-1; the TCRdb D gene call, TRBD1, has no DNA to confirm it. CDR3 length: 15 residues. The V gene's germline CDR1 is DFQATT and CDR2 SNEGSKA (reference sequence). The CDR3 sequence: CSAEEMGGGTDTQYF.

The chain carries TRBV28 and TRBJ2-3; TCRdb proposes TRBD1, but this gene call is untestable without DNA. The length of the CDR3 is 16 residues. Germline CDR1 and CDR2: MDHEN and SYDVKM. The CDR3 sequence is CASSSGTGRRTDTQYF.

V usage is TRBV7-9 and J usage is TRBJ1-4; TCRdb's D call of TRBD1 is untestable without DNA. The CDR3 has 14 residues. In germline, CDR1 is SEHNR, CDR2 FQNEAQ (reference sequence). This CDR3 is CASSWDRGNEKLFF.

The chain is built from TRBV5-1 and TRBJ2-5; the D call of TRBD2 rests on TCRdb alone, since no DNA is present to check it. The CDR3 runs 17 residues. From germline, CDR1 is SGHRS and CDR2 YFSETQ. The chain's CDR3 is CASSFAPGSRMGETQYF.

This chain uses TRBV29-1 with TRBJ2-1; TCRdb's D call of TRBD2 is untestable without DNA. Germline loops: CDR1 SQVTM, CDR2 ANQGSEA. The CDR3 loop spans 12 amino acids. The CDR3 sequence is CSVESGWEEQFF.

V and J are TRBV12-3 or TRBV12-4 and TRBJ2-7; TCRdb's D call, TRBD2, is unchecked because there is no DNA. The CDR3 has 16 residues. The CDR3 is CASSFLPGGPRNEQYF.